Below, one TCR beta chain is given with its context. This clonotype came up a few times. Its cognate antigen has yet to be identified. The sample holds no much larger clone one base away, and base qualities are not on file. The data were taken from a study of vaccination and CD4 T cells after COVID-19 (dated by TCRdb to 2022 to 2024). Study-level background: SARS-CoV-2 positivity had been established in the convalescent patients by nasal swab PCR, and mild disease was recorded in several of these patients and severe disease in one. The convalescent cohort included six males and four females, with two Hispanic individuals, seven Caucasians, two Asians and one multiracial person. Each participant got two doses of either the Pfizer-BioNTech BNT162b2 vaccine (n=8) or the Moderna mRNA-1273 vaccine (n=2). Post-COVID blood samples from convalescent patients were collected a median of around 100 days after diagnosis, with a range of roughly 35 to 170 days. Post-vaccine blood samples were taken a median of about 77 days after the second vaccine dose, with a range of 14 to 241 days. For stimulating the cultures, overlapping spike peptide pools were used, derived from SARS-CoV-2 as well as from the common cold coronaviruses HCoV-NL63, HCoV-OC43 and HCoV-229E. Control cultures received a CEFX viral epitope pool as the positive control, an HIV-1 Nef peptide pool as the negative control, or no peptide. The spike-specific CD4+ TCR repertoire was compared before and after mRNA vaccination in nine to ten COVID-19 convalescent patients and a few infection-naive healthy vaccine recipients. Findings and caveats that apply to the study as a whole: Although the median number of SARS-CoV-2-reactive clonotypes went up from roughly 19 after infection to 38 after vaccination, the increase was not significant. Only a relatively small number of convalescent patients were included in the study, and early timepoints following natural infection were not analyzed. Nearly all vaccine-specific clones in convalescent patients (304 of 307) were mono-reactive for SARS-CoV-2 spike rather than cross-reactive with common cold coronaviruses. In convalescent patients, a median around 86% of post-vaccine SARS-CoV-2-reactive clones were detected only after vaccination, and vaccine-specific priming was suggested by this finding.

The CDR3, from cysteine to phenylalanine, totals 14 residues. Just CDR3 DNA is preserved here, 42 bases in frame from base 1. CDR1 and CDR2 are drawn from the germline V gene (reference sequence): MNHEY, SMNVEV. Relative to germline, V is missing 2 bases and J is missing 2 bases, with 2 bases of the junction outside any gene match. The sample's treatment or condition label, decoded: approximately 9-day PBMC culture with coronavirus spike peptide pools or control peptides (ViraFEST assay). The ViraFEST assay, used in the study, expanded antigen-specific T cells with peptide pools and then identified the expanded clonotypes through TCR sequencing. The convalescent patients' positive SARS-CoV-2 PCR tests were from March to December 2020, which was before the Alpha, Beta and Delta variants emerged in the United States. Each well held two million PBMCs cultured with approximately 9.1 ug/ml peptide pools in IMDM containing about 5% human AB serum and approximately 10 IU/ml IL-2. On days 3 and 7, half of the culture medium was replaced with fresh IL-2-containing medium. After approximately eleven days of culture, CD4+ T cells were isolated by negative selection with the EasySep CD4+ T cell isolation kit. Ficoll-Paque Plus gradient centrifugation was used to isolate PBMCs from whole blood, and the isolated PBMCs were then either used fresh or cryopreserved at -140C. Triplicate wells were generally used for each culture condition.

The method behind the library was PCR. At the Johns Hopkins FTIC core, DNA from the cultured CD4+ T cells underwent TCR sequencing with the Oncomine TCR Beta short-read assay. The QIAamp micro DNA kit was used to extract genomic DNA from the cultured CD4+ T cells. The Oncomine TCR Beta libraries from cultured CD4+ T cells were pooled using unique dual indexes and then sequenced on an Illumina iSeq 100. In the paper's pipeline: Non-productive sequences were removed, and CDR3s that did not start with C, did not end with F or W, or were shorter than 7 amino acids were discarded. The MANAFEST web application identified antigen-specific clonotypes by comparing peptide-stimulated wells against reference wells and other culture wells. An FDR below 0.05, an odds ratio above 5, and a productive frequency above 0.1% in at least two of three replicate wells were required for clones to be considered positive. Clonotypes that were significantly expanded in both SARS-CoV-2 spike wells and at least one common cold coronavirus spike condition were defined as cross-reactive. Similarity between CDR3 sequences was evaluated in R version 3.6.1 using Levenshtein distances (stringdist) and unrooted phylogenetic trees (ape). TCRdb reran the public reads through fastp at Q25 and MiXCR, keeping productive beta chains. Rows matching on CDR3 protein sequence are summarized as one entry with the most common DNA and genes. None of the V and J calls come from the authors' own analysis; TCRdb made them. The sample yields about 4,000 distinct CDR3 sequences; around 21% were counted once. Clones ranked in the top ten supply under 30% of the sample.

The TCR sequence derives from a human donor who had recovered from COVID-19. The chain is assembled from TRBV27 and TRBJ1-2, with 7 central nucleotides matching TRBD1. Sequenced sample: CD4+ T cells from blood, cultured in vitro. The CDR3 corresponds to CASSLKGGNYGYTF. The DNA sequence reads TGTGCCAGCAGTTTAAAAGGGGGCAACTATGGCTACACCTTC.